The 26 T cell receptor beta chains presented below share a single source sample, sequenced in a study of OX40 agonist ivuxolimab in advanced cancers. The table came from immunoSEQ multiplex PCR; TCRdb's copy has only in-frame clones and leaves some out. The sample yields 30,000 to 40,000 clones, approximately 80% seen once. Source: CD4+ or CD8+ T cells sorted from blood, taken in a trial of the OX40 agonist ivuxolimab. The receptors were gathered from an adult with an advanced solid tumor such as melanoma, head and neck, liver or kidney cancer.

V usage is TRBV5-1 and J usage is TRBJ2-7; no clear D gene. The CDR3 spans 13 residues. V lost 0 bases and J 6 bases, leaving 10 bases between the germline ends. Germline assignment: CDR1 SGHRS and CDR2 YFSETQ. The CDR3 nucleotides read TGCGCCAGCAGCTTGGAACTATGGACCGAGCAGTACTTC. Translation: CASSLELWTEQYF.

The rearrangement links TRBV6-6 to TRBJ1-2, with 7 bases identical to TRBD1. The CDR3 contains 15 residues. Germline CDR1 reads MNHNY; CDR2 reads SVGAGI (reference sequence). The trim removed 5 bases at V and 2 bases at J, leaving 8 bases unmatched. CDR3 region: CASSGTRDRNYGYTF. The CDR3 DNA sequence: TGTGCCAGCAGTGGGACCCGGGACAGAAACTATGGCTACACCTTC.

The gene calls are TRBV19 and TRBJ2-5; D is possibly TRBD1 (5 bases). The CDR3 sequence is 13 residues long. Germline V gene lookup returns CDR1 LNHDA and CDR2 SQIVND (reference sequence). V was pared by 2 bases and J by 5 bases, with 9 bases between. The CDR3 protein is CASSIPGWETQYF. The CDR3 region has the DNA TGTGCCAGTAGTATACCAGGGTGGGAGACCCAGTACTTC.

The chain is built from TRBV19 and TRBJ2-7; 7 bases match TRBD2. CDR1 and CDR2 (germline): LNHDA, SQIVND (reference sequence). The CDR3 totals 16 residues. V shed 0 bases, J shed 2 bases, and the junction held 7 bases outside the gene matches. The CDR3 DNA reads TGTGCCAGTAGTATAGATGGGAGGGGACCCACCTACGAGCAGTACTTC. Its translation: CASSIDGRGPTYEQYF.

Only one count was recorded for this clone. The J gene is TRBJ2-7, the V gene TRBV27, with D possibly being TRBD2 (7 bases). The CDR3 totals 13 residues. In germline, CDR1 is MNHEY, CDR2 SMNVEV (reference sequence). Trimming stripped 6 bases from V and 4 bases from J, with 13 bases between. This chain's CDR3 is CASRRRGGYEQYF. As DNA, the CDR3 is TGTGCCAGCAGGCGGAGGGGGGGGTACGAGCAGTACTTC.

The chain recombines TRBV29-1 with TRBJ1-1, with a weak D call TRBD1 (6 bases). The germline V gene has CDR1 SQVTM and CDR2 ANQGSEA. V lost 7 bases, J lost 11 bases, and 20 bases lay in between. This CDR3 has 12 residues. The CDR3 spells CSAGGAPGRAFF. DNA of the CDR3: TGCAGCGCTGGGGGGGCCCCTGGGCGGGCTTTCTTT.

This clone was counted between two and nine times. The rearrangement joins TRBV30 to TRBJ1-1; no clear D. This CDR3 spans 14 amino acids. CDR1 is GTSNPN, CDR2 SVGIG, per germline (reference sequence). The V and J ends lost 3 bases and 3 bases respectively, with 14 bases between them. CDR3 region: CAWRQKVRHTEAFF. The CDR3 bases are TGTGCCTGGAGGCAAAAGGTCAGACACACTGAAGCTTTCTTT.

The CDR3 protein is CASSLGDGRIYEQYF. CDR3 DNA sequence: TGTGCCAGCAGCTTGGGGGACGGGAGGATCTACGAGCAGTACTTC. V gene TRBV5-5 combines with J gene TRBJ2-7; 7 nucleotides match TRBD2. The germline V gene encodes CDR1 SGHKS and CDR2 YYEKEE (reference sequence). The CDR3 consists of 15 residues. With 0 bases clipped from V and 3 bases from J, the junction kept 6 bases outside the gene matches.

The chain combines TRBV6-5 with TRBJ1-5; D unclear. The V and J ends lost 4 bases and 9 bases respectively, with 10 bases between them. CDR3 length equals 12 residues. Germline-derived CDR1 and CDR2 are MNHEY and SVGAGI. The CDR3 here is CASSLYRGPQHF. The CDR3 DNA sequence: TGTGCCAGCAGTTTATACCGGGGGCCCCAGCATTTT.

In DNA, the CDR3 is TGCGCCAGCAGCCAAGGGGAACGGAATAACTATGGCTACACCTTC. Its translation is CASSQGERNNYGYTF. The rearrangement joins TRBV4-1 to TRBJ1-2; no clear D. Trimming left V 1 base short and J 1 base short, with 10 bases between. Germline V gives CDR1 MGHRA, CDR2 YSYEKL. The CDR3 has 15 amino acids.

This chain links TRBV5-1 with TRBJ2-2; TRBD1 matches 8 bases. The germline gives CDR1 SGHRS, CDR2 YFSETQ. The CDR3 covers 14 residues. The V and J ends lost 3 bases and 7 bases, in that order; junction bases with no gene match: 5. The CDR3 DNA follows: TGCGCCAGCAGCTCGGGACAGGTAGTCGGGGAGCTGTTTTTT. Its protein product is CASSSGQVVGELFF.

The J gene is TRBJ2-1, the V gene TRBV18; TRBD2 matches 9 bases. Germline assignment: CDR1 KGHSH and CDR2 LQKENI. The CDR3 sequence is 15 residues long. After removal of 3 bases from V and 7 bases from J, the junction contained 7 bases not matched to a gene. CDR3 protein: CASSPLAGLTNEQFF. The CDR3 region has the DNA TGTGCCAGCTCACCCCTAGCGGGGCTCACGAATGAGCAGTTCTTC.

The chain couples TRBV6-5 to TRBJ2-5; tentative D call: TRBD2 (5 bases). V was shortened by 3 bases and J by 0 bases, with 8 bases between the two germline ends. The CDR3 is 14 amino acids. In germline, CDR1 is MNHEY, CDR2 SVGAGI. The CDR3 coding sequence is TGTGCCAGCAGTTATCGAGGGTACCAAGAGACCCAGTACTTC. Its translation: CASSYRGYQETQYF.

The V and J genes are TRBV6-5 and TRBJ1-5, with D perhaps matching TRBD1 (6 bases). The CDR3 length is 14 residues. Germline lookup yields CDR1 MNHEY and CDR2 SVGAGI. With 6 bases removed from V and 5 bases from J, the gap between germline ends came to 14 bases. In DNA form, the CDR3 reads TGTGCCAGCAGCACCACACAGGGCGATCAGCCCCAGCATTTT. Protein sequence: CASSTTQGDQPQHF.

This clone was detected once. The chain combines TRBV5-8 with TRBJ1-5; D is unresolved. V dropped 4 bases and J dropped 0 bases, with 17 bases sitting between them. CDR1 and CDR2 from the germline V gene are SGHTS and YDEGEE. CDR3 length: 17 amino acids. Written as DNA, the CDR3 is TGTGCCAGCAGCAGCGGCTTCCCTAATTATAGCAATCAGCCCCAGCATTTT. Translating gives CASSSGFPNYSNQPQHF.

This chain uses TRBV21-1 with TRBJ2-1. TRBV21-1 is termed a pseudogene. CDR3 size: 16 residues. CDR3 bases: TGTGCCAGCAGCAAAGTAGTAAAGAGGACCTTAAATGAGCAGTTCTTC. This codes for CASSKVVKRTLNEQFF.

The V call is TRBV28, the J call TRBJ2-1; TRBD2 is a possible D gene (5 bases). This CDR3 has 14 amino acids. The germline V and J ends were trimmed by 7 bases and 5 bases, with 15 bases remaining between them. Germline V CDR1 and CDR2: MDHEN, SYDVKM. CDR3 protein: CASTLVMRDNEQFF. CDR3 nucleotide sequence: TGTGCCAGCACCCTTGTCATGCGGGACAATGAGCAGTTCTTC.

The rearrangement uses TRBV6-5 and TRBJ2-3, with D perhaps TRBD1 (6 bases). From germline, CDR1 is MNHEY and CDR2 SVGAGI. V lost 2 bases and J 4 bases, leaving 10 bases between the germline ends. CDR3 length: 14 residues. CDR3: CASSYRDRPDTQYF. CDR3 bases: TGTGCCAGCAGTTACCGTGACAGGCCAGATACGCAGTATTTT.

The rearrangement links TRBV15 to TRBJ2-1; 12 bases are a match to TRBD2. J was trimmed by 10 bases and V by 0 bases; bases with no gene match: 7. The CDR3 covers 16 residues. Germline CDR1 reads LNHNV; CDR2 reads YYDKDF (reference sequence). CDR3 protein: CATSRDLGLAGSEQFF. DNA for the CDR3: TGTGCCACCAGCAGAGATCTAGGACTAGCGGGAAGCGAGCAGTTCTTC.

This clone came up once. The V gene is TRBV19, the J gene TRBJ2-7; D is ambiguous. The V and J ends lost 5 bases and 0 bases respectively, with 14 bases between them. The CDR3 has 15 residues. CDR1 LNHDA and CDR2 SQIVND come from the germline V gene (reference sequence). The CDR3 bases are TGTGCCAGTAGTCGGGCGGATTTTAGCTCCTACGAGCAGTACTTC. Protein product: CASSRADFSSYEQYF.

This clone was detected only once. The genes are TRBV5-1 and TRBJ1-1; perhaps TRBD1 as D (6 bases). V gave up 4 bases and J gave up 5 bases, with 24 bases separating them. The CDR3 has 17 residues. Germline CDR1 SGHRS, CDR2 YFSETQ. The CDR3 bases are TGCGCCAGCAGCAAATTAGATCCATTACAGGGCGGGACTGAAGCTTTCTTT. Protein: CASSKLDPLQGGTEAFF.

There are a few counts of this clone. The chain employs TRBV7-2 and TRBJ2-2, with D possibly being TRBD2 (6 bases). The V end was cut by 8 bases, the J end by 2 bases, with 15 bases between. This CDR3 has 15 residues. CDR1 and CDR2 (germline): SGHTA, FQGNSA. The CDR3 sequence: CASRLLATNTGELFF. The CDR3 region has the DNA TGTGCCAGCCGTTTACTAGCCACCAACACCGGGGAGCTGTTTTTT.

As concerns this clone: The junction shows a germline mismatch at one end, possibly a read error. DNA of the CDR3: TGTGCTAGCAGCCTCGGACAGGGATCTATGCAAGAGACCCAGTACTTC. It translates to CASSLGQGSMQETQYF. The chain carries TRBV7-7 and TRBJ2-5; 8 positions agree with TRBD1. Looked up from germline, CDR1 is SSHAT and CDR2 is FNYEAQ (reference sequence). This CDR3 has 16 residues.

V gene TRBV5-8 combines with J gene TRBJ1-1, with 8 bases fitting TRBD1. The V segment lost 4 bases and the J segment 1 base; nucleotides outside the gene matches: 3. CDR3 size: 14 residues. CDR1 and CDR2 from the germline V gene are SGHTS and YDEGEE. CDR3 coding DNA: TGTGCCAGCAGCCGCGACAGGGGGAACACTGAAGCTTTCTTT. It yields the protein CASSRDRGNTEAFF.

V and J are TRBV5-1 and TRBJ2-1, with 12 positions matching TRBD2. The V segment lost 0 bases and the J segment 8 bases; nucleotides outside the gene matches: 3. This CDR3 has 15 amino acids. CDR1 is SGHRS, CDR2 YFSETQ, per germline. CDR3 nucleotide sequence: TGCGCCAGCAGCTTGGGACTAGCGGGAGCTTATGAGCAGTTCTTC. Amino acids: CASSLGLAGAYEQFF. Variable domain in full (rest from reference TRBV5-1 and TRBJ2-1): KAGVTQTPRYLIKTRGQQVTLSCSPISGHRSVSWYQQTPGQGLQFLFEYFSETQRNKGNFPGRFSGRQFSNSRSEMNVSTLELGDSALYLCASSLGLAGAYEQFFGPGTRLTVL.

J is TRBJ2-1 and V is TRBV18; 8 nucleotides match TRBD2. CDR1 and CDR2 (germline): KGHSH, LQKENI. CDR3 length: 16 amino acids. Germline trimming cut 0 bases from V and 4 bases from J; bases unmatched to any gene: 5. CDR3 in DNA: TGTGCCAGCTCACCACCGGGACTAGGGCGGTACAATGAGCAGTTCTTC. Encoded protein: CASSPPGLGRYNEQFF.